This T cell receptor beta chain was documented in a study of shared clonotypes between healthy human individuals. Looked up from germline, CDR1 is SGHAT and CDR2 is FQNNGV. The V and J ends lost 7 bases and 1 base, in that order; junction bases with no gene match: 12. CDR3 length equals 16 residues. Using immunoSEQ multiplex PCR, the repertoire was profiled, and TCRdb retains in-frame clones only, with some absent. The sample has roughly 720,000 clones; around 90% are singletons. The TCR was taken from a man aged 18 to 30 in good health. Some clones in this sample may be carry-over from other donors' samples. The V gene is TRBV11-2, the J gene TRBJ1-1; 7 nucleotides match TRBD1. The sample taken for sequencing was memory CD8+ T cells from PBMCs. Documented subset: CD45RO+ cells pooled with CCR7-negative TemRA cells. The CDR3 is CASKEWTGTRNTEAFF. The CDR3 DNA sequence: TGTGCCAGCAAAGAATGGACAGGAACGCGGAACACTGAAGCTTTCTTT.